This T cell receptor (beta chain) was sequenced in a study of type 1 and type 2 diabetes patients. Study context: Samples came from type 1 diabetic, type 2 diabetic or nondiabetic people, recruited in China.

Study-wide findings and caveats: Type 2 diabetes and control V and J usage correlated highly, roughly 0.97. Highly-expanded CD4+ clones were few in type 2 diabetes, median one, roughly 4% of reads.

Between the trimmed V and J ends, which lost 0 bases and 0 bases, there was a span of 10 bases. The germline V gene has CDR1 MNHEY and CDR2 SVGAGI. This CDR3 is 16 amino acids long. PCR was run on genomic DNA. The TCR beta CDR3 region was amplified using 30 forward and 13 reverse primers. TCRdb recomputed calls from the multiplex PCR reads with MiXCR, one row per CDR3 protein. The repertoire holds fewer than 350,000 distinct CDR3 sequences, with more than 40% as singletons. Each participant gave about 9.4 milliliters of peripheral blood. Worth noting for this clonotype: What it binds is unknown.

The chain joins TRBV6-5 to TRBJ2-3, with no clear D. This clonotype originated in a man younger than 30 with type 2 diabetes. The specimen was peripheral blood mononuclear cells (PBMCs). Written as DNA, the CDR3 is TGTGCCAGCAGTTACTCTCTTGGAGTAAGCACAGATACGCAGTATTTT. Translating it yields CASSYSLGVSTDTQYF.